The next 18 T cell receptor beta chains were all read from a single sample in a study of blood T cell repertoires in COVID-19. Repertoires were generated with immunoSEQ multiplex PCR, while TCRdb's copy carries only in-frame clones and drops some. The sample includes roughly 68,000 clones, approximately 88% of them seen just once. The sequenced sample was peripheral blood. These receptors originate from a woman aged 55-75 years with COVID-19, enrolled during active disease.

The chain combines TRBV6-6 with TRBJ2-5; a weak D match, TRBD2 (6 bases). V was pared by 3 bases and J by 9 bases, with 17 bases between. The CDR3 is 14 amino acids. Germline assignment: CDR1 MNHNY and CDR2 SVGAGI (reference sequence). The CDR3 loop reads CASSYPQPSGAQYF. The CDR3 region has the DNA TGTGCCAGCAGTTATCCACAACCCTCGGGGGCCCAGTACTTC.

This clone occurred once. The chain combines TRBV7-8 with TRBJ2-1; 9 bases agree with TRBD2. With 4 bases clipped from V and 6 bases from J, the junction kept 4 bases outside the gene matches. This CDR3 is 14 amino acids long. Germline assignment: CDR1 SGHVS and CDR2 FQNEAQ. CDR3 nucleotide sequence: TGTGCCAGCAGCTACCGACTAGCGGTCAATGAGCAGTTCTTC. Amino acids: CASSYRLAVNEQFF.

The chain has TRBV6-5 and TRBJ1-5, with D maybe TRBD1 (6 bases). Trimming pared 6 bases from V and 0 bases from J, leaving 9 bases between. CDR3 length: 14 amino acids. The germline CDR1 and CDR2 sequences are MNHEY and SVGAGI. The CDR3 sequence is CASRPDSSNQPQHF. CDR3 DNA: TGTGCCAGCAGGCCGGACAGTAGCAATCAGCCCCAGCATTTT.

The rearrangement links TRBV13 to TRBJ1-4; a possible D gene is TRBD1 (5 bases). Germline CDR1 reads PRHDT; CDR2 reads FYEKMQ (reference sequence). This CDR3 is 15 amino acids long. V was shortened by 1 base and J by 7 bases, with 13 bases between the two germline ends. The CDR3 coding sequence is TGTGCCAGCAGCTTAGCGGGGGACGGTCGTGAAAAACTGTTTTTT. This translates into CASSLAGDGREKLFF.

The chain uses TRBV30 and TRBJ1-5, with TRBD1 as a possible D gene (5 bases). The length of the CDR3 is 15 residues. The germline V gene encodes CDR1 GTSNPN and CDR2 SVGIG (reference sequence). Trimming left V 2 bases short and J 5 bases short, with 16 bases between. CDR3 coding DNA: TGTGCCTGGAGTCCCTGGGGGGGTAGGGATCAGCCCCAGCATTTT. Protein sequence: CAWSPWGGRDQPQHF.

This chain links TRBV7-2 with TRBJ2-3; unclear D gene. The CDR3 has 13 amino acids. Trimming pared 3 bases from V and 0 bases from J, leaving 4 bases between. Looked up from germline, CDR1 is SGHTA and CDR2 is FQGNSA. CDR3 protein: CASSFLSTDTQYF. The DNA of the CDR3 is TGTGCCAGCAGCTTTCTTAGCACAGATACGCAGTATTTT.

The V call is TRBV25-1, the J call TRBJ2-7, with 7 bases aligning to TRBD2. V lost 8 bases to trimming and J lost 3 bases; unmatched junction nucleotides: 4. Germline loops: CDR1 MGHDK, CDR2 SYGVNS. The CDR3 is 12 amino acids. The CDR3 region has the DNA TGTGCCAGCGGGAGGGGCCTCTACGAGCAGTACTTC. Its translation: CASGRGLYEQYF.

This chain joins TRBV28 and TRBJ1-5, with D uncertain. V dropped 7 bases and J dropped 3 bases, with 13 bases sitting between them. The germline gives CDR1 MDHEN, CDR2 SYDVKM. This CDR3 has 14 residues. CDR3 in amino acids: CASTGGHYNQPQHF. In DNA form, the CDR3 reads TGTGCCAGCACCGGAGGGCATTACAATCAGCCCCAGCATTTT.

The chain carries TRBV6-2 or TRBV6-3 and TRBJ2-1; D perhaps matches TRBD2 (5 bases). Trimming took 2 bases from V and 2 from J, leaving 7 bases between them. Germline CDR1 is MNHEY and CDR2 is SVGEGT. The length of the CDR3 is 14 residues. As DNA, the CDR3 is TGTGCCAGCAGTTACGACTACCCCTACAATGAGCAGTTCTTC. This sequence encodes CASSYDYPYNEQFF.

V gene TRBV2 combines with J gene TRBJ2-6; D ambiguous. There are 14 residues in the CDR3. Germline V gene sequence: CDR1 SNHLY, CDR2 FYNNEI. V was clipped by 7 bases and J by 0 bases, with 7 bases between them. CDR3 in amino acids: CASIEYSGANVLTF. The CDR3 nucleotides read TGTGCCAGCATAGAGTACTCTGGGGCCAACGTCCTGACTTTC. Together with reference TRBV2 and TRBJ2-6, the CDR3 gives the full variable domain: EPEVTQTPSHQVTQMGQEVILRCVPISNHLYFYWYRQILGQKVEFLVSFYNNEISEKSEIFDDQFSVERPDGSNFTLKIRSTKLEDSAMYFCASIEYSGANVLTFGAGSRLTVL.

A few counts support this clone. The rearrangement joins TRBV6-5 to TRBJ1-5; D perhaps matches TRBD1 (5 bases). Germline-derived CDR1 and CDR2 are MNHEY and SVGAGI. The CDR3 has 14 residues. Deletions cut 4 bases from V and 4 bases from J, with 11 bases between. The CDR3 here is CASSFGGVNQPQHF. CDR3 nucleotide sequence: TGTGCCAGCAGTTTTGGGGGGGTAAATCAGCCCCAGCATTTT.

The chain joins TRBV30 to TRBJ1-1, with D perhaps matching TRBD1 (6 bases). The germline V gene has CDR1 GTSNPN and CDR2 SVGIG (reference sequence). V lost 3 bases and J lost 4, with 9 bases in between. CDR3 size: 12 residues. The CDR3 loop is CAWSRGGTEAFF. In DNA, the CDR3 is TGTGCCTGGAGCAGGGGTGGCACTGAAGCTTTCTTT.

The chain is built from TRBV12-5 and TRBJ2-5; 7 bases line up with TRBD2. Germline trimming cut 1 base from V and 3 bases from J; bases unmatched to any gene: 5. The CDR3 consists of 15 residues. Germline V gene sequence: CDR1 LGHNT, CDR2 FRNRAP. CDR3 region: CASGLGLALEETQYF. The DNA of the CDR3 is TGTGCTAGTGGTTTGGGACTAGCACTAGAAGAGACCCAGTACTTC.

The chain joins TRBV7-9 to TRBJ2-7; 10 nucleotides align to TRBD1. Trimming removed 3 bases from V and 6 bases from J; junction bases left unmatched: 11. Germline-derived CDR1 and CDR2 are SEHNR and FQNEAQ (reference sequence). The CDR3 contains 16 residues. CDR3 sequence: CASSFGTGVFGSEQYF. CDR3 DNA: TGTGCCAGCAGCTTTGGGACAGGGGTGTTCGGGAGCGAGCAGTACTTC.

The gene calls are TRBV28 and TRBJ2-1; D might be TRBD1 (6 bases). Germline loops: CDR1 MDHEN, CDR2 SYDVKM. The CDR3 length is 14 residues. Trimming removed 5 bases at V and 4 bases at J, with 12 bases between. The CDR3 nucleotides read TGTGCCAGCAGTCCGCCGACAGGATACAATGAGCAGTTCTTC. Translation: CASSPPTGYNEQFF. The full variable domain, in which reference TRBV28 and TRBJ2-1 provide the parts outside the CDR3, is DVKVTQSSRYLVKRTGEKVFLECVQDMDHENMFWYRQDPGLGLRLIYFSYDVKMKEKGDIPEGYSVSREKKERFSLILESASTNQTSMYLCASSPPTGYNEQFFGPGTRLTVL.

The chain recombines TRBV11-2 with TRBJ1-5, with D unclear. Trimming took 0 bases from V and 4 from J, leaving 10 bases between them. The V gene's germline CDR1 is SGHAT and CDR2 FQNNGV. The length of the CDR3 is 15 residues. The CDR3 is CASSLDIQINQPQHF. CDR3 coding DNA: TGTGCCAGCAGCTTAGATATACAGATAAATCAGCCCCAGCATTTT.

The genes are TRBV28 and TRBJ1-2; a possible D gene is TRBD1 (6 bases). This CDR3 contains 14 residues. Germline V CDR1 and CDR2: MDHEN, SYDVKM. The V gene lost 7 bases and the J gene lost 5 bases, with 17 bases spanning the gap. The CDR3 loop is CASTLQGQGYGYTF. The DNA of the CDR3 is TGTGCCAGCACCCTACAGGGTCAGGGGTATGGCTACACCTTC.

This clone appeared once. The V call is TRBV6-5, the J call TRBJ1-2, with TRBD1 as a possible D gene (6 bases). Trimming took off 8 bases at V and 4 bases at J, with 17 bases between the two ends. CDR3 length: 14 amino acids. Per germline, CDR1 MNHEY and CDR2 SVGAGI. The CDR3 sequence: CASGGAARGYGYTF. The CDR3 nucleotides are TGTGCCAGCGGGGGGGCGGCGAGAGGCTATGGCTACACCTTC.